The following is a T cell receptor (beta chain) sequence with its context. These data originate in a study of blood T cell repertoires in COVID-19. About the study: COVID-19 samples collected from the United States, Italy and Spain covered acute and convalescent phases.

This table comes from immunoSEQ multiplex PCR, and its TCRdb copy is limited to in-frame clones, with some not included. The table shows 270,000 or so clones, with 85% to 90% occurring only once. Sequenced material: peripheral blood. The TCR originated in a middle-aged man with acute or convalescent COVID-19.

The CDR3 DNA reads as TGTGCCAGTAGTATGGGTTTGAGGCCGCTAAACGAGCAGTACTTC. Its translation: CASSMGLRPLNEQYF. This rearrangement joins TRBV19 to TRBJ2-7; D gene unclear. This CDR3 is 15 amino acids long. Trimming removed 3 bases at V and 5 bases at J, with 17 bases between. The germline V gene has CDR1 LNHDA and CDR2 SQIVND (reference sequence).